A selection of T cell receptor beta chains follows, all from one sample in a study of CD8+CD57+ T cells in acquired aplastic anemia. TCRdb re-analysed the reads in MiXCR, keeping a single row per CDR3 protein. This table has around 200,000 distinct CDR3 sequences, roughly 50% appearing once. The material sequenced was sorted CD4+, CD8+, or CD8+CD57+ T cells (not recorded which) from PBMCs. The receptors were sampled from a human donor with aplastic anemia. Both conserved end residues are part of each CDR3. The D gene is left open where the match is weak. Clone size is not always given. Where it is, it says once, few, many or a class for expanded clones.

j_gene | abundance | d_gene | v_gene | CDR3aa | CDR3nt
TRBJ2-7 | many | TRBD1 | TRBV6-5 | CASSSTGGQYEQYF | TGTGCCAGCAGTTCGACAGGGGGCCAATACGAGCAGTACTTC
TRBJ2-7 | NA | TRBD2 | TRBV6-1 | CASSEWASGGSYEQYF | TGTGCCAGCAGTGAATGGGCTAGCGGGGGTTCCTACGAGCAGTACTTC
TRBJ1-4 | many | TRBD1 | TRBV5-1 | CASRLRGQGNEKLFF | TGCGCCAGCAGACTCAGAGGACAGGGGAATGAAAAACTGTTTTTT
TRBJ1-6 | NA | NA | TRBV7-2 | CASSRDSPLHF | TGTGCCAGCAGCCGAGATTCACCCCTCCACTTT
TRBJ2-1 | many | NA | TRBV13 | CASSSYNEQFF | TGTGCCAGCAGCTCCTACAATGAGCAGTTCTTC
TRBJ2-7 | many | NA | TRBV2 | CASSDRDYEQYF | TGTGCCAGCAGTGACAGGGATTACGAGCAGTACTTC
TRBJ2-1 | NA | NA | TRBV15 | CATSRSWLRSYNEQFF | TGTGCCACCAGCAGGTCCTGGCTTCGCTCCTACAATGAGCAGTTCTTC
TRBJ2-2 | NA | TRBD2 | TRBV7-2 | CASTNSGRTGELFF | TGTGCCAGCACCAATAGCGGGCGCACCGGGGAGCTGTTTTTT
TRBJ1-1 | NA | TRBD1 | TRBV7-6 | CASSPITTTGGEEEEAFF | TGTGCCAGCAGCCCAATAACAACGACAGGGGGCGAAGAAGAGGAAGCTTTCTTT
TRBJ2-5 | NA | TRBD2 | TRBV7-9 | CASSSGLAGGETQYF | TGTGCCAGCAGCTCAGGACTAGCGGGGGGAGAGACCCAGTACTTC
TRBJ2-2 | many | TRBD2 | TRBV5-8 | CASSQGLATGELFF | TGTGCCAGCAGTCAGGGACTAGCCACCGGGGAGCTGTTTTTT
TRBJ2-1 | many | NA | TRBV24-1 | CATSDPGAGAYNEQFF | TGTGCCACCAGTGATCCCGGGGCAGGGGCTTACAATGAGCAGTTCTTC
TRBJ2-1 | NA | TRBD2 | TRBV7-3 | CASSLLAEYSYNEQFF | TGTGCCAGCAGCTTACTAGCGGAGTATAGCTACAATGAGCAGTTCTTC
TRBJ2-1 | NA | NA | TRBV7-2 | CASSPRGGNEQFF | TGTGCCAGCAGCCCTAGAGGAGGCAATGAGCAGTTCTTC
TRBJ2-7 | few | TRBD1 | TRBV24-1 | CATSEGRGQGDYEQYF | TGTGCCACCAGTGAGGGGAGGGGACAGGGCGACTACGAGCAGTACTTC
TRBJ1-4 | many | NA | TRBV12-3/TRBV12-4 | CASSNTATNEKLFF | TGTGCCAGCAGTAACACTGCAACTAATGAAAAACTGTTTTTT
TRBJ2-3 | many | TRBD2 | TRBV4-2 | CASSGGDGTDTQYF | TGTGCCAGCAGCGGGGGGGACGGCACAGATACGCAGTATTTT
TRBJ1-3 | NA | NA | TRBV25-1 | CASSVSTGNTIYF | TGTGCCAGCAGTGTCAGCACCGGAAACACCATATATTTT
TRBJ1-2 | few | NA | TRBV27 | CASSSPEGYTF | TGTGCCAGCAGTTCTCCTGAGGGCTACACCTTC
TRBJ2-1 | many | TRBD2 | TRBV10-1 | CASTDNSGGAIDEQFF | TGCGCCAGCACCGATAATAGCGGGGGGGCCATTGATGAGCAGTTCTTC
TRBJ2-7 | many | TRBD2 | TRBV20-1 | CSARPPTSVGDEQYF | TGCAGTGCTAGACCACCGACTAGCGTCGGGGACGAGCAGTACTTC
TRBJ1-5 | many | TRBD1 | TRBV12-3/TRBV12-4 | CASSLRDRVGQPQHF | TGTGCCAGCAGTTTAAGGGACAGGGTCGGACAGCCCCAGCATTTT
TRBJ1-6 | NA | NA | TRBV2 | CAPRKYGYSPLHF | TGTGCCCCTAGGAAATACGGTTATTCACCCCTCCACTTT
TRBJ1-1 | NA | NA | TRBV19 | CASSTGYDTEAFF | TGTGCCAGTAGTACAGGGTATGATACTGAAGCTTTCTTT
TRBJ2-1 | many | NA | TRBV7-8 | CASSPTGGRNNEQFF | TGTGCCAGCAGCCCCACCGGAGGGCGAAACAATGAGCAGTTCTTC
TRBJ2-3 | NA | TRBD1 | TRBV11-1 | CASSYGPGGTGYVGRSQYF | TGTGCCAGCAGCTATGGTCCCGGCGGGACAGGCTACGTGGGTCGCTCGCAGTATTTT
TRBJ2-2 | few | NA | TRBV29-1 | CSVRIGELFF | TGCAGCGTACGTATCGGGGAGCTGTTTTTT
TRBJ1-1 | NA | TRBD1 | TRBV2 | CASSGTGGNTEAFF | TGTGCCAGCAGTGGGACAGGGGGAAACACTGAAGCTTTCTTT
TRBJ1-1 | many | NA | TRBV29-1 | CSVGQGTEAFF | TGCAGCGTGGGGCAAGGCACTGAAGCTTTCTTT
TRBJ1-2 | NA | NA | TRBV25-1 | CASSEYAFSGNDYGYTF | TGTGCCAGCAGTGAATATGCTTTTTCGGGGAACGACTATGGCTACACCTTC
TRBJ1-6 | NA | NA | TRBV7-3 | CASSLTRDSPLHF | TGTGCCAGCAGCTTAACGCGGGATTCACCCCTCCACTTT
TRBJ2-7 | NA | TRBD1 | TRBV30 | CAWSVGGAQNRYF | TGTGCCTGGAGTGTAGGGGGCGCGCAAAATCGGTACTTC
TRBJ2-5 | NA | NA | TRBV5-1 | CASSTSRGQETQYF | TGCGCCAGCAGTACGAGCCGAGGCCAAGAGACCCAGTACTTC
TRBJ1-2 | NA | TRBD1 | TRBV10-1 | CASSETSRDRDGAYGYTF | TGCGCCAGCAGTGAGACGTCCCGGGACAGGGACGGAGCCTATGGCTACACCTTC
TRBJ2-6 | NA | NA | TRBV12-3/TRBV12-4 | CASSLWGGRARGANVLTF | TGTGCCAGCAGTTTATGGGGCGGACGGGCTCGTGGGGCCAACGTCCTGACTTTC
TRBJ2-7 | NA | TRBD1 | TRBV4-2 | CASSPWTGSNSHEQYF | TGTGCCAGCAGCCCATGGACAGGGTCCAATTCCCACGAGCAGTACTTC
TRBJ1-2 | NA | NA | TRBV19 | CASSTTGRLNYGYTF | TGTGCCAGTAGTACAACAGGGCGTTTGAACTATGGCTACACCTTC
TRBJ2-7 | many | NA | TRBV28 | CASTTSVYEQYF | TGTGCCAGCACGACGTCTGTCTACGAGCAGTACTTC
TRBJ1-1 | many | NA | TRBV29-1 | CSVGQLNTEAFF | TGCAGCGTTGGACAGTTGAACACTGAAGCTTTCTTT
TRBJ2-2 | NA | TRBD2 | TRBV6-1 | CASSVGLAGASTGELFF | TGTGCCAGCAGTGTAGGACTAGCGGGGGCCTCTACCGGGGAGCTGTTTTTT
TRBJ2-7 | NA | NA | TRBV7-9 | CASSLEAGYEQYF | TGTGCCAGCAGCTTAGAAGCGGGCTACGAGCAGTACTTC
TRBJ2-3 | few | NA | TRBV25-1 | CASTALDTQYF | TGTGCCAGCACAGCATTAGATACGCAGTATTTT
TRBJ1-2 | many | NA | TRBV3-1 | CASSLNGRMEPYGYTF | TGTGCCAGCAGCCTCAACGGACGAATGGAGCCCTATGGCTACACCTTC
TRBJ2-2 | NA | NA | TRBV19 | CASSHTVATGELFF | TGTGCCAGTAGTCATACAGTGGCCACCGGGGAGCTGTTTTTT
TRBJ1-2 | many | NA | TRBV9 | CASSLDRFSYGYTF | TGTGCCAGCAGCCTAGATCGGTTCTCCTATGGCTACACCTTC
TRBJ2-2 | many | NA | TRBV24-1 | CATSDPPLLDGTTGELFF | TGTGCCACCAGTGATCCACCCCTCCTGGACGGGACTACCGGGGAGCTGTTTTTT